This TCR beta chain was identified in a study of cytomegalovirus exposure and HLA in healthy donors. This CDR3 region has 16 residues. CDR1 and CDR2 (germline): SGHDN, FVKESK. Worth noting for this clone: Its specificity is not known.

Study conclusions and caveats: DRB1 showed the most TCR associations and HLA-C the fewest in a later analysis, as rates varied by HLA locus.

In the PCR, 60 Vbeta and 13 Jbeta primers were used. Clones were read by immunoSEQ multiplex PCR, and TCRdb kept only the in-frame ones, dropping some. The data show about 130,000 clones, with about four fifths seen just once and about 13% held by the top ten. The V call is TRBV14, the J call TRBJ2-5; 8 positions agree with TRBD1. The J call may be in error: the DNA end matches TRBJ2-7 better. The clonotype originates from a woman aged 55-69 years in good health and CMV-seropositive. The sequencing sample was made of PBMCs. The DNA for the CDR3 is TGTGCCAGCAGTCTTCGCCGACAGGGGAGCTCCTACGAGCAGTACTTC. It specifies CASSLRRQGSSYEQYF.